This T cell receptor beta chain was captured in a study of shared clonotypes between healthy human individuals. Whole-study context: Aged 18 to 49, the donors were a couple of women and a few men.

Some clones are missing from TCRdb's copy, which holds only in-frame ones; the method was immunoSEQ multiplex PCR. The data hold 2 million to 2.5 million clones, with around 95% observed a single time. A remark on this clone: What it binds is not known.

Study-wide results and caveats: Sampling included only blood; tissue repertoires likely differ.

Germline V lookup: CDR1 SEHNR, CDR2 FQNEAQ (reference sequence). J was trimmed by 1 base and V by 6 bases; bases with no gene match: 15. The CDR3 spans 18 residues. Material for sequencing was naive CD4+ T cells sorted from blood. Documented subset: CD45RA+ positively selected. This chain uses TRBV7-9 with TRBJ1-1, with 9 bases aligning to TRBD1. This clonotype was obtained from a young man in good health. The CDR3 reads CASRLNPTGGRGNTEAFF. The DNA for the CDR3 is TGTGCCAGCAGGTTAAATCCGACAGGGGGGCGTGGGAACACTGAAGCTTTCTTT.